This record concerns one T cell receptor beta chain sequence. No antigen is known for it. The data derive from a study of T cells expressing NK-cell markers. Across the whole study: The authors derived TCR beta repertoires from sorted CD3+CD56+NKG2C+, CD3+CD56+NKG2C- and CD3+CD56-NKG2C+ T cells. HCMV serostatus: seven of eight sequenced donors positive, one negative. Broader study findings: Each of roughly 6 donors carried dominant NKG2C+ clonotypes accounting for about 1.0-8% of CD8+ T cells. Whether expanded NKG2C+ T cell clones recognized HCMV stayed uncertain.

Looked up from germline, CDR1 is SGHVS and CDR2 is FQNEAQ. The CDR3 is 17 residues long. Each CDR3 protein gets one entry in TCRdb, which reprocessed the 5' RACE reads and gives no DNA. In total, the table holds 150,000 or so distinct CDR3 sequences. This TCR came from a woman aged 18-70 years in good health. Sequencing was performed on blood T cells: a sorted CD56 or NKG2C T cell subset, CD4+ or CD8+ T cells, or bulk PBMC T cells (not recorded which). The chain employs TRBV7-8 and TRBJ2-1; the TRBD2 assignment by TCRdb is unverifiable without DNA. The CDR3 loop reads CASSFDRAGGINNEQFF. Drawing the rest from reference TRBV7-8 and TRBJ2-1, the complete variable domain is GAGVSQSPRYKVAKRGQDVALRCDPISGHVSLFWYQQALGQGPEFLTYFQNEAQLDKSGLPSDRFFAERPEGSVSTLKIQRTQQEDSAVYLCASSFDRAGGINNEQFFGPGTRLTVL.